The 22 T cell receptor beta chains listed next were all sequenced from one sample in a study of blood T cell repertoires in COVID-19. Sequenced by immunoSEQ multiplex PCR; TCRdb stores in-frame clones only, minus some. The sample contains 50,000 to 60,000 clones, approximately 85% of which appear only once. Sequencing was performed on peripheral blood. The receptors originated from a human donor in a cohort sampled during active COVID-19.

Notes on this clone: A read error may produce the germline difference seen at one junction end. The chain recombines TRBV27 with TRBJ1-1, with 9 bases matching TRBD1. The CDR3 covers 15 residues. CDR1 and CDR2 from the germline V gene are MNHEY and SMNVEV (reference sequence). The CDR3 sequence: CASSSGQGMKTEAFF. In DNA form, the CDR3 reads TGTGCCAGCAGTTCGGGACAGGGAATGAAGACTGAAGCTTTCTTT.

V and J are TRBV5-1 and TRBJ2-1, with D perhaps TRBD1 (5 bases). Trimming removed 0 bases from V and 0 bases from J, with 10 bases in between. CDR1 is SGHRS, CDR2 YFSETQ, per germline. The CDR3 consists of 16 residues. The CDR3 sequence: CASSLVGRTSYNEQFF. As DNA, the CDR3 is TGCGCCAGCAGCTTGGTGGGGCGTACCTCCTACAATGAGCAGTTCTTC.

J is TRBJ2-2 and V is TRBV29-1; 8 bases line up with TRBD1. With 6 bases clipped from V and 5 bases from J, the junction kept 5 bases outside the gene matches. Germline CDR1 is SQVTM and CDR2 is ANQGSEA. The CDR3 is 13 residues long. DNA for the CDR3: TGCAGCGTGGGCAGGGGGCAAACCGGGGAGCTGTTTTTT. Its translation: CSVGRGQTGELFF.

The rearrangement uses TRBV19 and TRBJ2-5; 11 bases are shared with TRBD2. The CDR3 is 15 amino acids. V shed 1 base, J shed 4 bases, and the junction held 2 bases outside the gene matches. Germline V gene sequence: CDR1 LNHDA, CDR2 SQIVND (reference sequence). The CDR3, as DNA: TGTGCCAGTAGTATAGGGGGGACTAGCGGAGAGACCCAGTACTTC. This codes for CASSIGGTSGETQYF.

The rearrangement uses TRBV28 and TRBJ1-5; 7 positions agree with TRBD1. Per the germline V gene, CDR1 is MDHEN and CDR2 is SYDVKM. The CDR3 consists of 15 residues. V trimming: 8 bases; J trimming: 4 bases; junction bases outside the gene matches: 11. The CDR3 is CASLSQGVGNQPQHF. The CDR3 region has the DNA TGTGCCAGCCTTTCTCAGGGGGTAGGGAATCAGCCCCAGCATTTT. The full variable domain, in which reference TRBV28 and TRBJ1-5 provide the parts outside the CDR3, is DVKVTQSSRYLVKRTGEKVFLECVQDMDHENMFWYRQDPGLGLRLIYFSYDVKMKEKGDIPEGYSVSREKKERFSLILESASTNQTSMYLCASLSQGVGNQPQHFGDGTRLSIL.

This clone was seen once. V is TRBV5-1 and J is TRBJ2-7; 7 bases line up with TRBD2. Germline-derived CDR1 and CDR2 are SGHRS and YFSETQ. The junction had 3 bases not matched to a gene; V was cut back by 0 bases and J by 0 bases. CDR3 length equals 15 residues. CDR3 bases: TGCGCCAGCAGCTTGGGCGGGAGACCCTCCTACGAGCAGTACTTC. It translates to CASSLGGRPSYEQYF.

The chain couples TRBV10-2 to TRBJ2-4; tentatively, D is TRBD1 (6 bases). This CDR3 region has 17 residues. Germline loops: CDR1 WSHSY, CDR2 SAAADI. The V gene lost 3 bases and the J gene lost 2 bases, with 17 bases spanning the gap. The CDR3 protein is CASSDHREWASKNIQYF. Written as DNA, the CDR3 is TGCGCCAGCAGTGACCACAGGGAATGGGCGTCCAAAAACATTCAGTACTTC.

CDR3 in DNA: TGCACCAGCAGCCAAGATAGGGCAGGGGAAGGCTTCAATGAGCAGTTCTTC. It translates to CTSSQDRAGEGFNEQFF. This chain links TRBV1 with TRBJ2-1; TRBD1, the D gene given by the table, was not confirmed from the DNA. TRBV1 corresponds to a pseudogene. The CDR3 is 17 amino acids.

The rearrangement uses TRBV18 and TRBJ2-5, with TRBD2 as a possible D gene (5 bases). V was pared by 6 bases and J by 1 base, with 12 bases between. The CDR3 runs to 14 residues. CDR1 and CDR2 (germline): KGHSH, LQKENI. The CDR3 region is CASSLRGLQETQYF. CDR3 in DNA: TGTGCCAGCTCCCTACGCGGACTCCAAGAGACCCAGTACTTC.

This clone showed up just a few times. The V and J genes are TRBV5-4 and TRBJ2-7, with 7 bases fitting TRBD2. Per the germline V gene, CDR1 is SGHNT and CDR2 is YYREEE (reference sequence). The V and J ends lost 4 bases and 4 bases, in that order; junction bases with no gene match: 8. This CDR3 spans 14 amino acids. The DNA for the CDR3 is TGTGCCAGCAGCCGCGCCGGGACTACATACGAGCAGTACTTC. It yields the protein CASSRAGTTYEQYF.

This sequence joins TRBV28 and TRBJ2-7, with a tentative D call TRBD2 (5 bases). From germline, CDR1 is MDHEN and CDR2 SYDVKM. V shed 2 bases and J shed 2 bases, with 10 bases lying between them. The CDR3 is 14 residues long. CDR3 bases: TGTGCCAGCAGTTTAGAGGGCCCCACCTACGAGCAGTACTTC. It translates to CASSLEGPTYEQYF.

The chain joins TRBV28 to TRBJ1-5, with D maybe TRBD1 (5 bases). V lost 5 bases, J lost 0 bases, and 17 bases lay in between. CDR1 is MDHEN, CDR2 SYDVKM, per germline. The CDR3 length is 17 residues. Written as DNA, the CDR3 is TGTGCCAGCAGTGGAATTTGGACACTCTATAGCAATCAGCCCCAGCATTTT. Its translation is CASSGIWTLYSNQPQHF.

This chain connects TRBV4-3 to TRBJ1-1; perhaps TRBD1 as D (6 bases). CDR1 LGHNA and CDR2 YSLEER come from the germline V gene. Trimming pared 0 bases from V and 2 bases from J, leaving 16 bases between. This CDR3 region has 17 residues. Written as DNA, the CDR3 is TGCGCCAGCAGCCAAGAGCCAGGGGCCCTATTTAACACTGAAGCTTTCTTT. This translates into CASSQEPGALFNTEAFF.

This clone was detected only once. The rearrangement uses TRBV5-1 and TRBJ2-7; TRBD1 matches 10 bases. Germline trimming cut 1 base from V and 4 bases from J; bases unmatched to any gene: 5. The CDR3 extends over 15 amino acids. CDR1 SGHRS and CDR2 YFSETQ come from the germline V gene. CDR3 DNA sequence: TGCGCCAGCAGCTTGACAGGGACAGGGGTATACGAGCAGTACTTC. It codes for CASSLTGTGVYEQYF.

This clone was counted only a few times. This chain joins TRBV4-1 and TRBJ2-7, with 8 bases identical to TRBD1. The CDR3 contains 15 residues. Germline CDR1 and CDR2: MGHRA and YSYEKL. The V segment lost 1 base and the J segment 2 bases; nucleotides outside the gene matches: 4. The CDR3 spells CASSQVPGGPYEQYF. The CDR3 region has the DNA TGCGCCAGCAGCCAAGTCCCAGGGGGCCCCTACGAGCAGTACTTC.

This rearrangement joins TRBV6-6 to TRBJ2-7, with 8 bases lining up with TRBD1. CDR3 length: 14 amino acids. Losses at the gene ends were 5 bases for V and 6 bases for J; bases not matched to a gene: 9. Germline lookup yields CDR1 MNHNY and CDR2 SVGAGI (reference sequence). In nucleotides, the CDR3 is TGTGCCAGCAGTCCCGGACAGGGAATGGGCGAGCAGTACTTC. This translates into CASSPGQGMGEQYF.

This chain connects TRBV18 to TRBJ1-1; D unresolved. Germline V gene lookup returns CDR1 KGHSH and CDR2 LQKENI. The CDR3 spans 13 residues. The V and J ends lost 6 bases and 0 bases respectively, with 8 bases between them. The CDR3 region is CASSLTVNTEAFF. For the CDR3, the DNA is TGTGCCAGCTCCCTAACAGTGAACACTGAAGCTTTCTTT.

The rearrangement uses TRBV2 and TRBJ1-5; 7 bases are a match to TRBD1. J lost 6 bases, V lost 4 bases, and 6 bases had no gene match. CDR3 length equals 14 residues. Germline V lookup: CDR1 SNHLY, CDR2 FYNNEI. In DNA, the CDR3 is TGTGCCAGCAGTGGACAGGGCGGCGTTCAGCCCCAGCATTTT. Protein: CASSGQGGVQPQHF.

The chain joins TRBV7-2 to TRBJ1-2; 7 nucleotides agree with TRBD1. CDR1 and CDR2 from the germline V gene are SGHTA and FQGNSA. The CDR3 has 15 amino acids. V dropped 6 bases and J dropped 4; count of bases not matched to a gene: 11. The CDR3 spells CASSLMPRDSYGYTF. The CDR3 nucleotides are TGTGCCAGCAGTCTTATGCCCCGGGACAGCTATGGCTACACCTTC.

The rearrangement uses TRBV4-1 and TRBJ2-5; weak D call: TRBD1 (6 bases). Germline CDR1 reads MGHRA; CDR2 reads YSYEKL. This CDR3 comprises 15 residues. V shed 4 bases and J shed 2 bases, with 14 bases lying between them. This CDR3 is CASSLDRFLQETQYF. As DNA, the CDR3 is TGCGCCAGCAGCCTAGACAGGTTTCTACAAGAGACCCAGTACTTC.

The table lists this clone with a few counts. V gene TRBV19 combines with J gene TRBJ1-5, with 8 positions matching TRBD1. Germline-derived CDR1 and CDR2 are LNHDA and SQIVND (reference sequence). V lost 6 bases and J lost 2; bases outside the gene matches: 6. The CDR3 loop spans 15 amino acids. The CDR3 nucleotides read TGTGCCAGTAGCGTCCCAGGGGGCGGCAATCAGCCCCAGCATTTT. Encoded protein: CASSVPGGGNQPQHF.

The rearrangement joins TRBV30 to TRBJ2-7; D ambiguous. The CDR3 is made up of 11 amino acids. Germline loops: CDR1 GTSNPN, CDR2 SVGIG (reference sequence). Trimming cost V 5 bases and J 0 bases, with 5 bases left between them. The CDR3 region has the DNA TGTGCCTGGGACACCTCCTACGAGCAGTACTTC. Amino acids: CAWDTSYEQYF.